The rows below give T cell receptor beta chains drawn from one sample of a study of CD8+ T cells in alopecia areata. The data were produced by immunoSEQ multiplex PCR, yet TCRdb's version contains in-frame clones alone and is incomplete. This table holds approximately 220,000 clones, around two fifths found once. Source: CD4+ T cells sorted from blood, taken at approximately week 30, from a patient treated with tofacitinib. Every receptor here comes from a human donor with alopecia areata. Each CDR3 is given with its conserved first and last residue. The D gene is left open where the match is weak. Size is omitted from some rows. Given values are once, few, many or a class for expanded clones.

clone_size: many; j_call: TRBJ2-3; v_call: TRBV9; d_call: NA; cdr3_nt: TGTGCCAGCAATAGCGGCGGGACAGATACGCAGTATTTT; cdr3_aa: CASNSGGTDTQYF
clone_size: NA; j_call: TRBJ1-1; v_call: TRBV19; d_call: TRBD1; cdr3_nt: TGTGCCACTATAAAAGGGAACAGGGGCAACACTGAAGCTTTCTTT; cdr3_aa: CATIKGNRGNTEAFF
clone_size: NA; j_call: TRBJ1-1; v_call: TRBV29-1; d_call: NA; cdr3_nt: TGCAGCGTTGAAGATCAGATCCTTCCTGAAGCTTTCTTT; cdr3_aa: CSVEDQILPEAFF
clone_size: NA; j_call: TRBJ2-7; v_call: TRBV7-9; d_call: NA; cdr3_nt: TGTGCCAGCAGCCGACGGGACACATCCTACGAGCAGTACTTC; cdr3_aa: CASSRRDTSYEQYF
clone_size: few; j_call: TRBJ1-2; v_call: TRBV20-1; d_call: NA; cdr3_nt: TGCAGTGTTGATGCGCCCTATGGCTACACCTTC; cdr3_aa: CSVDAPYGYTF
clone_size: NA; j_call: TRBJ2-1; v_call: TRBV5-1; d_call: NA; cdr3_nt: TGCGCCAGCAGCTTGGATCTAAACAATGAGCAGTTCTTC; cdr3_aa: CASSLDLNNEQFF
clone_size: NA; j_call: TRBJ2-1; v_call: TRBV6-5; d_call: NA; cdr3_nt: TGTGCCAGCAGTTACAAGAATGAGCAGTTCTTC; cdr3_aa: CASSYKNEQFF
clone_size: few; j_call: TRBJ2-1; v_call: TRBV5-1; d_call: TRBD2; cdr3_nt: TGCGCCAGCAGTTTGTGGGAGGGCTTCTACAATGAGCAGTTCTTC; cdr3_aa: CASSLWEGFYNEQFF
clone_size: few; j_call: TRBJ1-1; v_call: TRBV30; d_call: NA; cdr3_nt: TGTGCCTGGAGTGAAGCGGGACTGAGGGGAGGCACTGAAGCTTTCTTT; cdr3_aa: CAWSEAGLRGGTEAFF
clone_size: NA; j_call: TRBJ2-1; v_call: TRBV30; d_call: TRBD2; cdr3_nt: TGTGCGGGAGGGCCCGTCAATGAGCAGTTCTTC; cdr3_aa: CAGGPVNEQFF
clone_size: few; j_call: TRBJ2-3; v_call: TRBV9; d_call: NA; cdr3_nt: TGTGCCAGCAGCGTCAGCACAGATACGCAGTATTTT; cdr3_aa: CASSVSTDTQYF
clone_size: few; j_call: TRBJ2-7; v_call: TRBV20-1; d_call: NA; cdr3_nt: TGCAGTGCCGGGATAACCTACGAGCAGTACTTC; cdr3_aa: CSAGITYEQYF
clone_size: NA; j_call: TRBJ1-1; v_call: TRBV7-2; d_call: NA; cdr3_nt: TGTGCCAGCAGCACGAATTGGCGTTGGGGAGCTTTCTTT; cdr3_aa: CASSTNWRWGAFF
clone_size: many; j_call: TRBJ2-7; v_call: TRBV11-2; d_call: TRBD1; cdr3_nt: TGTGCCAGCAGCTTAGATACAGGGGACTCCTACGAGCAGTACTTC; cdr3_aa: CASSLDTGDSYEQYF
clone_size: NA; j_call: TRBJ2-5; v_call: TRBV7-6; d_call: NA; cdr3_nt: TGTGCCAGCAGCTCTAAAGAGACCCAGTACTTC; cdr3_aa: CASSSKETQYF
clone_size: NA; j_call: TRBJ1-1; v_call: TRBV30; d_call: TRBD1; cdr3_nt: TGTGCCTTAGACAGGGGATTACATAGCACTGAAGCTTTCTTT; cdr3_aa: CALDRGLHSTEAFF